What follows are 7 T cell receptor beta chains derived from one specimen sequenced in a study of T cells in Graves' hyperthyroidism and ophthalmopathy. Researchers took RNA transcripts and amplified the TCR beta CDR3 regions from them. A first-round RT-PCR of the TCR CDR3 used the HTBI primer set. Using its own MiXCR run on the multiplex PCR reads, TCRdb lists one record per CDR3 protein. The data hold about 600,000 distinct CDR3 sequences, with 15% to 20% observed a single time. The sequenced material came from blood. These receptor sequences come from a woman in her thirties or forties with Graves' ophthalmopathy.

Ten or more counts support this clonotype. The genes are TRBV6-1 and TRBJ2-5; 7 positions agree with TRBD1. Trimming took 3 bases from V and 2 from J; bases not matched to a gene: 9. Germline lookup yields CDR1 MNHNS and CDR2 SASEGT. This CDR3 comprises 16 residues. CDR3 loop: CASSEGTDYPQETQYF. The CDR3 DNA reads TGTGCCAGCAGTGAGGGGACAGATTACCCTCAAGAGACCCAGTACTTC.

This chain links TRBV6-2 or TRBV6-3 with TRBJ2-5; D is perhaps TRBD1 (5 bases). Germline loops: CDR1 MNHEY, CDR2 SVGEGT. The CDR3 has 14 residues. With 2 bases removed from V and 0 bases from J, the gap between germline ends came to 7 bases. This chain's CDR3 is CASSYPGNQETQYF. CDR3 in DNA: TGTGCCAGCAGTTACCCAGGGAACCAAGAGACCCAGTACTTC.

The chain has TRBV11-2 and TRBJ1-3; 10 nucleotides line up with TRBD1. CDR3 length: 16 residues. The junction had 5 bases not matched to a gene; V was cut back by 2 bases and J by 4 bases. CDR1 SGHAT and CDR2 FQNNGV come from the germline V gene. CDR3 sequence: CASSLPGQGGGNTIYF. The CDR3 DNA follows: TGTGCCAGCAGCTTACCCGGACAGGGGGGAGGAAACACCATATATTTT. The full variable domain, rest sourced from reference TRBV11-2 and TRBJ1-3, is EAGVAQSPRYKIIEKRQSVAFWCNPISGHATLYWYQQILGQGPKLLIQFQNNGVVDDSQLPKDRFSAERLKGVDSTLKIQPAKLEDSAVYLCASSLPGQGGGNTIYFGEGSWLTVV.

This clonotype was seen ten or more times. The chain carries TRBV30 and TRBJ1-1; D is unclear. The V gene's germline CDR1 is GTSNPN and CDR2 SVGIG (reference sequence). V gave up 4 bases and J gave up 0 bases, with 12 bases separating them. The CDR3 runs to 14 residues. CDR3 amino acids: CAWILPTVNTEAFF. In DNA form, the CDR3 reads TGTGCCTGGATTCTACCTACAGTGAACACTGAAGCTTTCTTT.

This clonotype was detected only a few times. This chain connects TRBV29-1 to TRBJ2-1; 7 bases are a match to TRBD1. CDR1 and CDR2 (germline): SQVTM, ANQGSEA. The CDR3 contains 14 residues. V was clipped by 5 bases and J by 1 base; unmatched bases: 5. The CDR3 is CSVFTGESYNEQFF. The CDR3 DNA reads as TGCAGCGTTTTCACAGGGGAGTCCTACAATGAGCAGTTCTTC.

This clonotype was found many times. The chain couples TRBV6-1 to TRBJ2-7; TRBD1 aligns across 10 bases. Losses at the gene ends were 7 bases for V and 1 base for J; bases not matched to a gene: 7. The CDR3 has 15 residues. CDR1 and CDR2 (germline): MNHNS, SASEGT. The chain's CDR3 is CASTNSGQGSYEQYF. The CDR3, as DNA: TGTGCCAGCACCAACTCGGGACAGGGGTCCTACGAGCAGTACTTC.

This clonotype was counted ten times or more. The V call is TRBV6-1, the J call TRBJ2-2; D possibly corresponds to TRBD2 (6 bases). V was clipped by 6 bases and J by 3 bases, with 11 bases between them. The V gene's germline CDR1 is MNHNS and CDR2 SASEGT. The CDR3 consists of 14 residues. The CDR3 DNA follows: TGTGCCAGCAGGAGAGGGGAGGACACCGGGGAGCTGTTTTTT. The encoded protein is CASRRGEDTGELFF.